This T cell receptor (beta chain) appears in the sequencing data of a study of control samples from healthy donors and cancer patients. This table comes from immunoSEQ multiplex PCR, and its TCRdb copy is limited to in-frame clones, with some not included. The sample lists about 140,000 clones; about nine tenths were seen once. Deletions cut 3 bases from V and 5 bases from J, with 8 bases between. CDR1 and CDR2 (germline): SQVTM, ANQGSEA. There are 11 residues in the CDR3. The TCR originated in a woman aged 25 to 39 in good health. Material: blood. The chain couples TRBV29-1 to TRBJ2-7; the D gene is possibly TRBD2 (5 bases). The CDR3 bases are TGCAGCGTTGATAGAGGGAACGAGCAGTACTTC. Residues: CSVDRGNEQYF.